This T cell receptor beta chain appears in the sequencing data of a study of shared clonotypes between healthy human individuals. Study-wide results and caveats: The study's rarefaction showed incomplete sorted-subset sequencing despite large depth.

Sequencing was performed with immunoSEQ multiplex PCR; in TCRdb, only in-frame clones are kept and a portion is missing. Among about 980,000 clones listed, over 75% were seen once. V was shortened by 3 bases and J by 5 bases, with 11 bases between the two germline ends. The length of the CDR3 is 13 residues. Germline V gene sequence: CDR1 LNHNV, CDR2 YYDKDF (reference sequence). A remark on this clone: What it binds is unknown.

V usage is TRBV15 and J usage is TRBJ2-7; maybe TRBD1 (6 bases). Material: memory CD4+ T cells sorted from blood. Subset given: CD45RA-negative fraction. This receptor was taken from a man between 18 and 29 years old in good health. In DNA, the CDR3 is TGTGCCACCAGCAGCAGGGACACACACGAGCAGTACTTC. It encodes CATSSRDTHEQYF.